A selection of T cell receptor beta chains follows, all from one sample in a study of PD-L1 blockade in urothelial cancer. The protocol was immunoSEQ multiplex PCR, while the TCRdb copy is restricted to in-frame clones and leaves out a portion. The sample yields roughly 120,000 clones, around 89% seen once. This material consisted of PBMCs, taken around atezolizumab (anti-PD-L1) treatment. These TCRs come from a man aged 60-69 years with urothelial cancer. CDR3s include the opening cysteine and the closing phenylalanine or tryptophan. The D gene is left open where the match is weak. Size is stated for part of the rows, as once, few or many counts, or as a class when the clone is expanded.

clone_size	d_call	v_call	j_call	cdr3_aa	cdr3_nt
NA	NA	TRBV10-3	TRBJ2-3	CAISGPQSTDTQYF	TGTGCCATCAGTGGGCCACAAAGCACAGATACGCAGTATTTT
NA	TRBD1	TRBV28	TRBJ1-3	CASSTGQSSGNTIYF	TGTGCCAGCAGTACGGGACAGAGCTCTGGAAACACCATATATTTT
NA	TRBD1	TRBV5-1	TRBJ1-6	CASSQQGENSPLHF	TGCGCCAGCAGCCAGCAGGGGGAAAATTCACCCCTCCACTTT
NA	NA	TRBV10-3	TRBJ2-5	CAISEASLKETQYF	TGTGCCATCAGTGAGGCTAGTCTTAAAGAGACCCAGTACTTC
once	TRBD1	TRBV5-1	TRBJ1-3	CASSGSGQVGNTIYF	TGCGCCAGCAGCGGCTCGGGACAGGTGGGAAACACCATATATTTT
NA	NA	TRBV11-2	TRBJ1-5	CASSVGGYSNQPQHF	TGTGCCAGCAGCGTTGGGGGGTACAGCAATCAGCCCCAGCATTTT
NA	TRBD2	TRBV6-1	TRBJ2-7	CASSENPAGGYEQYF	TGTGCCAGCAGTGAGAATCCAGCGGGAGGCTACGAGCAGTACTTC
NA	NA	TRBV20-1	TRBJ1-1	CSAPLNTEAFF	TGCAGTGCCCCCTTGAACACTGAAGCTTTCTTT
NA	TRBD2	TRBV5-4	TRBJ2-2	CASSIGLAGATGELFF	TGTGCCAGCAGCATTGGACTAGCGGGAGCCACCGGGGAGCTGTTTTTT
NA	NA	TRBV5-4	TRBJ1-4	CASSLDRTSTNEKLFF	TGTGCCAGCAGCTTGGACCGGACTTCAACTAATGAAAAACTGTTTTTT
NA	NA	TRBV10-3	TRBJ1-5	CAISDGPNQPQHF	TGTGCCATCAGTGACGGTCCCAATCAGCCCCAGCATTTT
NA	TRBD1	TRBV4-1	TRBJ2-2	CASSQDGDRGTGELFF	TGCGCCAGCAGCCAAGATGGGGACAGGGGCACCGGGGAGCTGTTTTTT
NA	TRBD1	TRBV6-1	TRBJ1-3	CASSETGDGNTIYF	TGTGCCAGCAGTGAAACAGGGGATGGAAACACCATATATTTT
once	NA	TRBV19	TRBJ2-2	CASSLDLEAGELFF	TGTGCCAGTAGTTTGGACCTGGAGGCCGGGGAGCTGTTTTTT
once	NA	TRBV2	TRBJ1-5	CASKREQGYQPQHF	TGTGCCAGCAAGCGGGAACAGGGCTATCAGCCCCAGCATTTT
many	NA	TRBV7-3	TRBJ1-2	CASSPIGGAFGYTF	TGTGCCAGCAGCCCCATTGGGGGCGCATTTGGCTACACCTTC
few	NA	TRBV5-1	TRBJ2-3	CASSDGTPSTDTQYF	TGCGCCAGCAGCGATGGGACACCTAGCACAGATACGCAGTATTTT
once	TRBD2	TRBV7-6	TRBJ2-2	CASSLAAGGNTGELFF	TGTGCCAGCAGCTTAGCGGCGGGGGGGAACACCGGGGAGCTGTTTTTT
NA	NA	TRBV5-1	TRBJ2-7	CASSLEAGSRTYEQYF	TGCGCCAGCAGCTTGGAGGCAGGCAGTAGAACCTACGAGCAGTACTTC
NA	TRBD1	TRBV30	TRBJ1-2	CAWSGQGGYGYTF	TGTGCCTGGAGTGGTCAGGGGGGATATGGCTACACCTTC
NA	NA	TRBV7-9	TRBJ1-1	CASSWGGGGTEAFF	TGTGCCAGCAGCTGGGGCGGGGGGGGCACTGAAGCTTTCTTT
NA	TRBD1	TRBV29-1	TRBJ1-1	CSGKQGGLAFF	TGCAGCGGGAAACAGGGGGGACTAGCTTTCTTT
NA	TRBD1	TRBV7-9	TRBJ2-3	CASSLEGRGLDTQYF	TGTGCCAGCAGCTTAGAGGGCAGGGGGCTAGATACGCAGTATTTT
NA	NA	TRBV9	TRBJ2-7	CASSAGGGQDSYEQYF	TGTGCCAGCAGCGCCGGCGGGGGACAGGACTCCTACGAGCAGTACTTC
NA	TRBD1	TRBV19	TRBJ2-3	CASSNRQGPAGDTQYF	TGTGCCAGTAGTAATCGACAGGGGCCCGCCGGGGATACGCAGTATTTT
once	NA	TRBV15	TRBJ2-1	CATSAPGNEQFF	TGTGCCACCAGCGCGCCGGGAAATGAGCAGTTCTTC
NA	TRBD1	TRBV19	TRBJ2-7	CASSATGGSYEQYF	TGTGCCAGTAGTGCTACAGGGGGCTCCTACGAGCAGTACTTC
NA	NA	TRBV5-1	TRBJ2-5	CASSHQGIQETQYF	TGCGCCAGCAGCCACCAGGGGATCCAGGAGACCCAGTACTTC
NA	NA	TRBV19	TRBJ1-2	CASSITALANYGYTF	TGTGCCAGTAGTATAACAGCACTAGCTAACTATGGCTACACCTTC
NA	NA	TRBV7-7	TRBJ2-3	CASSLASADTQYF	TGTGCCAGCAGCTTAGCTAGTGCAGATACGCAGTATTTT
NA	TRBD1	TRBV9	TRBJ1-1	CASSVEGANTEAFF	TGTGCCAGCAGCGTAGAGGGGGCGAACACTGAAGCTTTCTTT
NA	NA	TRBV18	TRBJ2-2	CASSPPGSRNTGELFF	TGTGCCAGCTCACCACCCGGTAGCAGGAACACCGGGGAGCTGTTTTTT
NA	NA	TRBV30	TRBJ1-5	CAWSGGYSNQPQHF	TGTGCCTGGAGTGGAGGGTATAGCAATCAGCCCCAGCATTTT
NA	TRBD1	TRBV28	TRBJ1-2	CASTLTGGFYGYTF	TGTGCCAGCACCCTGACAGGGGGCTTCTATGGCTACACCTTC
NA	TRBD2	TRBV7-2	TRBJ2-7	CASSFPGLGHEQYF	TGTGCCAGCAGCTTCCCGGGACTAGGCCACGAGCAGTACTTC
NA	TRBD2	TRBV5-4	TRBJ2-1	CASSLAGLAANEQFF	TGTGCCAGCAGCTTGGCCGGGCTAGCGGCCAATGAGCAGTTCTTC
few	TRBD1	TRBV6-4	TRBJ1-1	CASSASPGTGINTEAFF	TGTGCCAGCAGTGCCTCTCCCGGGACAGGGATAAACACTGAAGCTTTCTTT
NA	TRBD1	TRBV9	TRBJ2-3	CASSVGATGGSGDTQYF	TGTGCCAGCAGCGTAGGTGCTACAGGGGGCTCGGGCGATACGCAGTATTTT
few	TRBD1	TRBV28	TRBJ1-2	CASTETGTNYGYTF	TGTGCCAGCACCGAGACAGGGACGAACTATGGCTACACCTTC
NA	NA	TRBV6-5	TRBJ2-3	CASSYSRITTDTQYF	TGTGCCAGCAGTTACTCGAGGATCACCACAGATACGCAGTATTTT
NA	NA	TRBV9	TRBJ1-3	CASSVGWDNQISGNTIYF	TGTGCCAGCAGCGTAGGGTGGGACAACCAGATCTCTGGAAACACCATATATTTT
once	NA	TRBV19	TRBJ2-1	CASSIGGGAGEQFF	TGTGCCAGTAGTATAGGAGGGGGGGCCGGTGAGCAGTTCTTC
NA	NA	TRBV21-1	TRBJ1-5	CASSNPREGSYSNQPQHF	TGTGCCAGCAGCAATCCCAGGGAGGGATCGTATAGCAATCAGCCCCAGCATTTT
NA	NA	TRBV11-2	TRBJ2-2	CASSLETLTELFF	TGTGCCAGCAGCTTAGAGACATTAACGGAGCTGTTTTTT
NA	NA	TRBV6-1	TRBJ1-1	CASSVSENTEAFF	TGTGCCAGCAGTGTGTCAGAGAACACTGAAGCTTTCTTT
NA	NA	TRBV25-1	TRBJ2-2	CASRVGAGELFF	TGTGCCAGCAGGGTAGGGGCCGGGGAGCTGTTTTTT
NA	NA	TRBV28	TRBJ2-5	CASSPQGTQETQYF	TGTGCCAGCAGTCCCCAGGGGACCCAAGAGACCCAGTACTTC
NA	NA	TRBV12-5	TRBJ1-1	CASAQGLGGTEAFF	TGTGCTAGTGCTCAGGGCCTGGGCGGCACTGAAGCTTTCTTT
once	TRBD2	TRBV7-8	TRBJ2-6	CASSPPGGSGANVLTF	TGTGCCAGCAGCCCACCGGGGGGCTCTGGGGCCAACGTCCTGACTTTC
NA	TRBD2	TRBV2	TRBJ2-1	CASSEDGTSGGNEQFF	TGTGCCAGCAGTGAAGACGGGACTAGCGGTGGCAATGAGCAGTTCTTC
NA	NA	TRBV27	TRBJ2-5	CASSFSNGKIETQYF	TGTGCCAGCAGTTTCAGTAACGGGAAAATAGAGACCCAGTACTTC
NA	TRBD2	TRBV19	TRBJ2-5	CASSSSGGASTQYF	TGTGCCAGTAGTTCTAGCGGGGGGGCGTCGACCCAGTACTTC
NA	NA	TRBV28	TRBJ2-7	CASLGGTLRYEQYF	TGTGCCAGCCTGGGCGGGACCCTTCGCTACGAGCAGTACTTC
NA	NA	TRBV7-3	TRBJ1-1	CASSLAQYTEAFF	TGTGCCAGCAGCTTAGCACAGTACACTGAAGCTTTCTTT
NA	TRBD1	TRBV7-3	TRBJ2-2	CASSRTGDGIGELFF	TGTGCCAGCAGTCGGACAGGGGATGGGATCGGGGAGCTGTTTTTT
NA	NA	TRBV28	TRBJ2-1	CASNPPLGGNEQFF	TGTGCCAGCAATCCCCCTCTAGGGGGCAATGAGCAGTTCTTC
NA	TRBD1	TRBV13	TRBJ1-2	CASSPGTGEYAYGYTF	TGTGCCAGCAGCCCCGGGACAGGGGAATACGCCTATGGCTACACCTTC
NA	NA	TRBV5-6	TRBJ1-1	CASSLRSGRGNTEAFF	TGTGCCAGCAGCTTGCGATCGGGGAGGGGGAACACTGAAGCTTTCTTT
many	NA	TRBV28	TRBJ2-7	CASSFDVLREQYF	TGTGCCAGCAGTTTCGACGTACTACGAGAGCAGTACTTC